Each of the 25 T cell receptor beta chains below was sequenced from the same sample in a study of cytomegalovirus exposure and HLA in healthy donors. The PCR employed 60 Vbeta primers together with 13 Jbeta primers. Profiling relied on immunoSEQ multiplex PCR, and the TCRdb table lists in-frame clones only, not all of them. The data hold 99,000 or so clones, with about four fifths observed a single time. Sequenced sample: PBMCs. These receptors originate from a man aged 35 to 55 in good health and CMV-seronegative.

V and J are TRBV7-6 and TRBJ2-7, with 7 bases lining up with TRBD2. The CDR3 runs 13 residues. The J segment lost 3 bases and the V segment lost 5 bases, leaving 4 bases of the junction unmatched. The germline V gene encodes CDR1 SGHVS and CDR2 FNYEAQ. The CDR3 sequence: CASSGRGHYEQYF. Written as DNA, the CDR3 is TGTGCCAGCAGCGGGAGGGGCCACTACGAGCAGTACTTC.

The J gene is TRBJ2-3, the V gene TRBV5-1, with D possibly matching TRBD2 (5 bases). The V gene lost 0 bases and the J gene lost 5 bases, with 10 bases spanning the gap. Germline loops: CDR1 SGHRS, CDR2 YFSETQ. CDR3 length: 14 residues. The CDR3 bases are TGCGCCAGCAGCTTGGGCGGGTCCTTAGATACGCAGTATTTT. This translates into CASSLGGSLDTQYF.

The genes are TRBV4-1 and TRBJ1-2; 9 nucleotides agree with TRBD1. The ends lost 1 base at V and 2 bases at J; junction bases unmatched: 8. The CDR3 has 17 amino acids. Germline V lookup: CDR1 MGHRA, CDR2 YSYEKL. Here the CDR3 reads CASSQGYRGRSNYGYTF. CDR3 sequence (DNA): TGCGCCAGCAGCCAAGGATACAGGGGGCGGTCCAACTATGGCTACACCTTC.

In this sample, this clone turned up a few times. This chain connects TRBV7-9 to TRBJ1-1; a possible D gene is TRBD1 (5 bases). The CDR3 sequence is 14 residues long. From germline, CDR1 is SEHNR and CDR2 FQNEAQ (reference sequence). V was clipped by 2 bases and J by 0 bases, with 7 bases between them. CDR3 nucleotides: TGTGCCAGCAGCTTACGGGACTTGAACACTGAAGCTTTCTTT. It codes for CASSLRDLNTEAFF.

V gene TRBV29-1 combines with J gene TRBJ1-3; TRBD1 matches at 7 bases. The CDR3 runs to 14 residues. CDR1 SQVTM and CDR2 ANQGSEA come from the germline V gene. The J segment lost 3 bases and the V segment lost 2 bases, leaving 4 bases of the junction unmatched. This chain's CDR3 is CSVEPGGGGNTIYF. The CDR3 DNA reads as TGCAGCGTTGAACCAGGGGGTGGTGGAAACACCATATATTTT.

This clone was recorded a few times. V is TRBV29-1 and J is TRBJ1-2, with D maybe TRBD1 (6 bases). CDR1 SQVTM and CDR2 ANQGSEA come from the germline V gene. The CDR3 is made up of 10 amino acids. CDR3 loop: CAAGAGGYTF. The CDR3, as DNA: TGCGCCGCGGGGGCGGGCGGCTACACCTTC. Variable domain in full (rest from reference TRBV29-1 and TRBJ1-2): SAVISQKPSRDICQRGTSLTIQCQVDSQVTMMFWYRQQPGQSLTLIATANQGSEATYESGFVIDKFPISRPNLTFSTLTVSNMSPEDSSIYLCAAGAGGYTFGSGTRLTVV.

As DNA, the CDR3 is TGTGCCAGCAGGTATGGACAGGGGCCGTCACCCCTCCACTTT. It specifies CASRYGQGPSPLHF. V and J are TRBV6-5 and TRBJ1-6; 9 bases match TRBD1. Germline V gives CDR1 MNHEY, CDR2 SVGAGI. V dropped 6 bases and J dropped 10; count of bases not matched to a gene: 7. CDR3 size: 14 residues.

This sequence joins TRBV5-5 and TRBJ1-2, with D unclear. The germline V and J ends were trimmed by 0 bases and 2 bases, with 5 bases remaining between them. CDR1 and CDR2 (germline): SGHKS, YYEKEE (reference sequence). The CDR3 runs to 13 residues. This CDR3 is CASSLELNYGYTF. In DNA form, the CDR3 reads TGTGCCAGCAGCTTGGAACTGAACTATGGCTACACCTTC.

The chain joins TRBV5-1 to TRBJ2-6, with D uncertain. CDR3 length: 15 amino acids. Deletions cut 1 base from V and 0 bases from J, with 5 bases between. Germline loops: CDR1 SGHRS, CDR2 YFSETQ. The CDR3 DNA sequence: TGCGCCAGCAGCTTGACGGTCTCTGGGGCCAACGTCCTGACTTTC. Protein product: CASSLTVSGANVLTF.

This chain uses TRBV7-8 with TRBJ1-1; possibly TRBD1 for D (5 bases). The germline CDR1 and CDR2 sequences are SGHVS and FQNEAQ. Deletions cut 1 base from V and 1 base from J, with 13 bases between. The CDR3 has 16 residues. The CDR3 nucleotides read TGTGCCAGCAGCTTAGTAGGAGGGGCCGGGAACACTGAAGCTTTCTTT. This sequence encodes CASSLVGGAGNTEAFF.

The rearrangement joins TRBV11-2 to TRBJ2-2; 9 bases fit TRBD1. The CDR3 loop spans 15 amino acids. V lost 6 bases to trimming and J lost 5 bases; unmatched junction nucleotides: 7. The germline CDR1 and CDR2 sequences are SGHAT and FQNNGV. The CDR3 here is CASRPDRGVTGELFF. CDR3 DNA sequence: TGTGCCAGCAGACCGGACAGGGGTGTAACCGGGGAGCTGTTTTTT.

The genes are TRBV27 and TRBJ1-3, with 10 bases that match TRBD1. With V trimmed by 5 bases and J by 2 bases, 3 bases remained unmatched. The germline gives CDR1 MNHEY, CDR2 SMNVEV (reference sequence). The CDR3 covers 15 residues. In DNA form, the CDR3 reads TGTGCCAGCAGTGGGACAGGGGCTACTGGAAACACCATATATTTT. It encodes CASSGTGATGNTIYF.

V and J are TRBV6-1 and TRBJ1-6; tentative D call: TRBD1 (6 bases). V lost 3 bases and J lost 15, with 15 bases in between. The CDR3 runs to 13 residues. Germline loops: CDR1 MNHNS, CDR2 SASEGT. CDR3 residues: CASSDLWGGHLHF. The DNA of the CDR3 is TGTGCCAGCAGTGATCTATGGGGGGGACACCTCCACTTT.

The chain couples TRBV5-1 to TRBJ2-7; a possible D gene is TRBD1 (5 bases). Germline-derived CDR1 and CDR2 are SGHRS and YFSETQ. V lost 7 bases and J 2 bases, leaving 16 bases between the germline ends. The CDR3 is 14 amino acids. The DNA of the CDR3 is TGCGCCAGCTTTGTAGGGCAGGGAACCTACGAGCAGTACTTC. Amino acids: CASFVGQGTYEQYF.

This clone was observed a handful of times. This CDR3 is CASRGTSEETQYF. CDR3 coding DNA: TGTGCCAGCAGAGGGACTAGCGAAGAGACCCAGTACTTC. The chain carries TRBV6-1 and TRBJ2-5; 10 bases align to TRBD2. J was trimmed by 3 bases and V by 6 bases; bases with no gene match: 1. The CDR3 has 13 amino acids. CDR1 MNHNS and CDR2 SASEGT come from the germline V gene.

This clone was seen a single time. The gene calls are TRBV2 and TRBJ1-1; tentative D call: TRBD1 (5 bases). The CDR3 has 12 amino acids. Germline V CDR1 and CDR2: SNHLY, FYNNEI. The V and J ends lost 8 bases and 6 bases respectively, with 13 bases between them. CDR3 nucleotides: TGTGCCAGCTCGGGGGGTGCCCCTGAAGCTTTCTTT. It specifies CASSGGAPEAFF.

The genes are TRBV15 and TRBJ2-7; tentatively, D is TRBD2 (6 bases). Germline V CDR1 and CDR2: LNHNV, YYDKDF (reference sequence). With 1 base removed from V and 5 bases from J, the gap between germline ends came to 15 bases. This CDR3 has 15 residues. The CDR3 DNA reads TGTGCCACCAGCAGAGCAGCTAGCGAGGTCCACGAGCAGTACTTC. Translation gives CATSRAASEVHEQYF. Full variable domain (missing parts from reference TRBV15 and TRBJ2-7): DAMVIQNPRYQVTQFGKPVTLSCSQTLNHNVMYWYQQKSSQAPKLLFHYYDKDFNNEADTPDNFQSRRPNTSFCFLDIRSPGLGDTAMYLCATSRAASEVHEQYFGPGTRLTVT.

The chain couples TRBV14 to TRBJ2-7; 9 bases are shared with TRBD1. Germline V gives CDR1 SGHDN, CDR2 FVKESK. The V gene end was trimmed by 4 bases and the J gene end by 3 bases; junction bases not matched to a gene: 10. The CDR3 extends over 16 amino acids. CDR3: CASSRGQGLAHYEQYF. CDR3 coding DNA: TGTGCCAGCAGCCGCGGACAGGGGCTCGCCCACTACGAGCAGTACTTC. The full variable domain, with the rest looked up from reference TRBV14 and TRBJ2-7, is EAGVTQFPSHSVIEKGQTVTLRCDPISGHDNLYWYRRVMGKEIKFLLHFVKESKQDESGMPNNRFLAERTGGTYSTLKVQPAELEDSGVYFCASSRGQGLAHYEQYFGPGTRLTVT.

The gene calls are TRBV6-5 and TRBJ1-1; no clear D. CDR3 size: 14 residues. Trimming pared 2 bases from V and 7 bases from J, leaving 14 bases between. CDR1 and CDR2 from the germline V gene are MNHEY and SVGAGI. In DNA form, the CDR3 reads TGTGCCAGCAGTTACGATAGTCTGAACGGTGAAGCTTTCTTT. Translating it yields CASSYDSLNGEAFF.

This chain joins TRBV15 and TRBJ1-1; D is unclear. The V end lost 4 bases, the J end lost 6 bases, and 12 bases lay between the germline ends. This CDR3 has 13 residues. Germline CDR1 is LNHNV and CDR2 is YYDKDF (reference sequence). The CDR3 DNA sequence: TGTGCCACCAGCAACCGAGGTGAGGCTGAAGCTTTCTTT. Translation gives CATSNRGEAEAFF.

CDR3 sequence reads: CAWRQGPYRNEQFF. The CDR3 bases are TGTGCCTGGAGACAGGGACCCTACCGCAATGAGCAGTTCTTC. The rearrangement joins TRBV30 to TRBJ2-1; tentative D call: TRBD1 (6 bases). The V end was cut by 3 bases, the J end by 6 bases, with 15 bases between. Germline V CDR1 and CDR2: GTSNPN, SVGIG (reference sequence). The length of the CDR3 is 14 residues.

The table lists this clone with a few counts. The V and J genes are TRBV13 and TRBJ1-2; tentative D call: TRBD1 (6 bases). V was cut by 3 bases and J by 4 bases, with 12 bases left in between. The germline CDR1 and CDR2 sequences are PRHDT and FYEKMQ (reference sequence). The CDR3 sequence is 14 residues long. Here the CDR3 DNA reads TGTGCCAGCAGCTTCCAGGGGCGAACCTATGGCTACACCTTC. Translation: CASSFQGRTYGYTF.

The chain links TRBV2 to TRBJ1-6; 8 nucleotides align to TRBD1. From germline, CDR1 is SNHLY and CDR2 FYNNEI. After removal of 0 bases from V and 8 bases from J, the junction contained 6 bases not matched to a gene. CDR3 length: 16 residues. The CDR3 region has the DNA TGTGCCAGCAGTGAAGCGAGGGACAGGTTGTATTCACCCCTCCACTTT. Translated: CASSEARDRLYSPLHF.

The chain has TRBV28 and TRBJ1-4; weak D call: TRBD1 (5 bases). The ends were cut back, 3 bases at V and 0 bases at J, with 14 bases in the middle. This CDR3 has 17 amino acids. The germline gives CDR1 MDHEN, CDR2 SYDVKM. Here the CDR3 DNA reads TGTGCCAGCAGTTTCCCCGACAGAGGAACAACTAATGAAAAACTGTTTTTT. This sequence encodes CASSFPDRGTTNEKLFF.

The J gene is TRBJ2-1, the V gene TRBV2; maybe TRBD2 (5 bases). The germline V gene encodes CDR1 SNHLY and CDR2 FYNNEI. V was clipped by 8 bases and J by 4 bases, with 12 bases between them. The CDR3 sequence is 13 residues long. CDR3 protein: CASHRTVYNEQFF. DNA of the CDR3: TGTGCCAGCCATCGGACTGTTTACAATGAGCAGTTCTTC.